This record looks at one T cell receptor (beta chain) sequence and its context. What it recognizes is unknown. The data were obtained in a study of cytomegalovirus exposure and HLA in healthy donors. Whole-study context: An earlier analysis identified 117 million unique TCR beta sequences in about 180 million T cells. Overall study findings and caveats: Productive rates of about 87% or about 30% were seen for most TCR beta V segments in an earlier analysis. The authors reported that TCR beta sequences could predict HLA-A and HLA-B alleles. These predictions were accurate for most subjects in the first cohort.

V lost 1 base and J lost 5, with 9 bases in between. The CDR3 has 15 amino acids. Per germline, CDR1 MDHEN and CDR2 SYDVKM. The PCR ran on 60 Vbeta and 13 Jbeta primers. TCRdb keeps only in-frame clones here, not all; method: immunoSEQ multiplex PCR. The profile shows 150,000 or so clones, approximately 80% of them singletons. The sequencing sample was made of PBMCs. The V gene is TRBV28, the J gene TRBJ1-6, with a possible D match to TRBD1 (6 bases). This receptor was taken from a woman in her forties in good health and CMV-seropositive. The CDR3 here is CASSLSTGNNSPLHF. The CDR3 DNA reads TGTGCCAGCAGTTTATCGACAGGCAATAATTCACCCCTCCACTTT.